This T cell receptor (beta chain) was documented in a study of T cells in localized non-small cell lung cancer. Judged by abundance, this clone is medium-sized. Its antigen is not known. The study, taken as a whole, reports: Sequencing was limited to one tumor region, leaving the possibility of heterogeneity open. Higher adjacent-lung clonality was associated with shorter survival. There was higher T cell clonality in uninvolved adjacent lung than in tumor, and it was highest there. In adjacent lung appeared a median around 54 of the top 100 tumor clones.

Deletions cut 4 bases from V and 3 bases from J, with 7 bases between. This CDR3 comprises 12 residues. Germline loops: CDR1 SEHNR, CDR2 FQNEAQ (reference sequence). TCRdb's table, derived via immunoSEQ multiplex PCR, lists solely in-frame clones and lacks some. This sample has more than 30,000 clones, with nearly 90% found just once. J is TRBJ2-7 and V is TRBV7-9; no reliable D call. The sample in question was peripheral blood mononuclear cells, obtained before any cancer treatment. The source of this sequence is a woman aged 40-69 years with stage III lung adenocarcinoma. CDR3 in DNA: TGTGCCAGCAGCTCCCAGAACTACGAGCAGTACTTC. Translation: CASSSQNYEQYF.